This T cell receptor (beta chain) was documented in a study of cytomegalovirus exposure and HLA in healthy donors (dated by TCRdb to 2016 to 2017). About the study as a whole: An earlier analysis of 587 of the donors reported 276 Gb of sequence data and around 110 million unique TCR beta sequences obtained from around 180 million T cells. About 310 gigabases of sequencing data and tens of millions of unique TCR sequences were included in an early release covering about 700 HLA-typed donors. Of the 300 to 500 genotyped donors, 75% to 85% were placed in the genetic ancestry cluster associated with self-reported Caucasian donors. The study was designed to test whether signatures of past pathogen exposure could be identified by cataloging public T cell receptors. The study used immunosequencing to profile the T cell repertoires of more than 650 subjects and linked those repertoires to cytomegalovirus serostatus. In addition to the first cohort of around 670 subjects, a separate validation cohort of 100 to 150 different subjects was used. To predict cytomegalovirus infection status, the study brought together high-throughput TCR immunosequencing, statistical association of individual TCRs with disease status, and machine learning. In a later analysis, previously published TCR beta repertoires from several hundred donors were re-analyzed and high-resolution HLA genotyping was added so that TCR occurrence patterns could be studied. Rather than using new phenotypic data, the later analysis identified candidate immune exposures from TCR beta sequences and from how often those sequences occurred across donors. An earlier analysis of approximately 640 of the donors applied high-throughput TCR beta sequencing to assess whether each TCR beta V gene segment acted as functional or pseudogenic. Alongside the repertoire data, information on donor age, sex, ethnicity and CMV serostatus was compiled. Genome-wide SNP genotypes for about 65% of the 666 donors were used in a later genetic analysis, which treated that subset as a discovery cohort. All discovery cohort repertoires had been generated on a single sequencing platform. HLA typing covered class I and class II loci at four-digit resolution. The number of typed donors differed by locus: about 620-640 for A, B, C, DRB1 and DQB1; approximately 530 for DQA1; approximately 610 for DPA1; and some 470 for DPB1. Roughly five DR-DQ haplotypes were handled as single units for association and clustering, since linkage in the cohort was strong. On average, roughly 240,000 unique TCR beta nucleotide sequences were sequenced per donor among 398 genotyped donors of the cohort, with 15% to 20% of those sequences being non-productive. What the authors observed across the whole study: This cohort had only TCR beta chains sequenced, and the lack of alpha or paired-chain data limited which features could be detected. Strong co-occurrence of HLA alleles, especially DR and DQ, made assigning TCR associations to individual alleles difficult. The presence/absence analyses assumed that sequencing depth was roughly uniform across donors, and that assumption may not be true. Correlated functional status among segregating V segments might reflect linkage disequilibrium, but an unknown experimental factor could not be ruled out. An earlier analysis of several hundred of the donors showed that most TCR beta V segments appeared in productive rearrangements either about 90% or about 30% of the time, which broadly matched IMGT annotations. In a later genetic analysis, a missense DCLRE1C variant was associated with V-gene and J-gene trimming of TCR beta chains, and the association was replicated in an independent cohort. A later analysis associated about 17,000 TCR beta sequences with specific HLA alleles at a false discovery rate of 0.05. A further reported finding was that TCR beta sequences accurately predicted the HLA-A and HLA-B alleles for most subjects in the first cohort. In a later analysis, TCR association rates were found to vary across HLA loci, with the most associated TCRs seen for DRB1 alleles and the fewest for HLA-C alleles. A later analysis found that most CMV-associated TCR beta chains appeared HLA-restricted, with HLA associations seemingly driven largely by CMV exposure. Because counts were too low, more than 15 rarely observed V segments, including chromosome 9 orphons, were left out of the earlier analysis of approximately 580 of the donors. A cluster of highly shared sequence variants was judged likely to represent a technical artifact of the sequencing pipeline. Immune exposure information for the cohort was limited to CMV serostatus. Because the 87-base-pair reads could not distinguish some IMGT-functional V segments, including TRBV6-2 and TRBV6-3, those segments were excluded. A few of the identified cytomegalovirus-associated TCR beta chains were confirmed in vitro to be specific for cytomegalovirus antigens. The classifier was reported to diagnose cytomegalovirus status with high specificity and sensitivity in both the original cohort and the validation cohort. In the study, approximately 160 TCR beta chains were listed as associated with cytomegalovirus. Most TCR sequences were observed very rarely across donors, whereas some public TCRs were present in many individuals. According to the authors, the approach could potentially be generalized to other disease states and immunological phenotypes. In a later analysis, HLA-associated TCR beta chains were found to be more clonally expanded and to have lower generation probabilities than equally common non-associated chains. In a later genetic analysis, fewer N-insertions in productive TCRs were reported among donors in an Asian-associated ancestry cluster than the 666-donor mean. HLA typing was unavailable for some donors at each locus, so association tests used only the typed subset. In a later analysis, several top co-occurrence clusters were reported to appear linked to parvovirus B19, influenza, CMV and Epstein-Barr virus.

The cohort comprised several hundred healthy bone marrow donors. At the time of sampling, every cohort member was nominally healthy, though immune exposures that went unrecorded were likely present. The donor tested CMV seropositive, placing the donor among the 289 seropositive members of the cohort. Every donor gave a peripheral blood sample, and the peripheral blood mononuclear cells from that sample were used for TCR beta sequencing. Genomic DNA was extracted from the blood cell samples with the Qiagen DNeasy Blood Extraction Kit. Libraries were prepared through the immunoSEQ multiplex PCR assay. For the multiplex PCR, a mixture combining 60 forward primers for TCR Vbeta segments and 13 reverse primers for TCR Jbeta segments was used. Amplification of the CDR3 region of rearranged TCR beta genes was performed with a multiplex PCR assay on genomic DNA. The amplified TCR beta libraries were sequenced on the Illumina HiSeq System as 87-base-pair reads. From the authors' description of their analysis: A later analysis counted about 80 million unique TCR beta chains across the approximately 700 repertoires, and some 11 million of these chains were shared by at least two donors. To remove PCR and sequencing errors, raw reads were error-corrected and collapsed into unique sequences using a nearest-neighbor algorithm that merged closely related sequences. CDR3 sequences were aligned to IMGT reference sequences to assign V, D and J gene segments. Each retained sequence needed at least a six-nucleotide match to both a V gene segment and a J gene segment. Rearrangements were called productive when the CDR3 lacked stop codons and stayed in frame with V and J; all others were non-productive. CDR3 was defined according to IMGT convention as the region running from the second conserved V-encoded cysteine to the conserved J-encoded phenylalanine. Sequences without an unambiguous match to a single V gene segment were excluded from the earlier analysis of 587 of the donors. An earlier analysis of a few hundred of the donors called V segments functional above 56.7% productive rearrangements and segregating when the between-donor standard deviation exceeded 5%. A statistical classification framework was developed to diagnose cytomegalovirus status using the catalog of TCR beta chain sequences. V and J gene assignment, in a later analysis, came from comparing TCR nucleotide sequences with IMGT/GENE-DB human TR gene sequences. A later analysis assigned CDR3 sequences and most-parsimonious VDJ recombination scenarios with the TCRdist pipeline. In a later analysis, each TCR beta chain was defined by its CDR3 amino acid sequence together with its V-gene family, and reads lacking a unique V-gene family were excluded. A later analysis removed 500 to 650 highly shared, low-generation-probability nucleotide sequences to deal with suspected cross-contamination and a sequencing artifact. In a later analysis, a clonal expansion index for each public chain was calculated from normalized within-repertoire ranks of inferred template counts. In a later analysis, generation probabilities were computed with a VDJ recombination model fitted to out-of-frame rearrangements, and the resulting probabilities were checked against IGoR. A later analysis scored TCR-TCR, TCR-HLA and TCR-CMV co-occurrence with hypergeometric tests, applying a repertoire-size bias correction to TCR pairs. False discovery rates were estimated in a later analysis by permuting HLA or CMV assignments 20 times. In a later analysis, co-occurring TCRs were grouped with DBSCAN, and TCRdist sequence similarity was added when clustering was performed within HLA-allele-positive subsets. Repertoires with fewer than 30,000 or more than 120,000 public chains, plus five repertoires with anomalous nucleotide sharing, were excluded from co-occurrence clustering. What TCRdb holds here is the immuneACCESS table cut down to in-frame rearrangements. Part of the clones is not present; checked against another copy, under half of the missing clones reflect an unresolved V gene, and the others are unexplained. V and J calls plus clone size are reproduced from that table; the DNA served to infer D and trimming. Recorded for this sample are 80,000 or so clones; under 80% of them occurred a single time. In total, the top ten clones hold 9% to 13% of the sample.

This clone was counted once. No cognate antigen has been identified for it. There are no base qualities to consult, and no much larger clone falls within one base. The CDR3 runs 14 amino acids, cysteine and phenylalanine included. Left in the record is the CDR3 DNA by itself, 42 bases read in frame from the first base. Looking up the germline V gene yields CDR1 MDHEN and CDR2 SYDVKM. V is reduced by 1 base and J by 2 bases, leaving a spacing of 8 bases between them. The clonotype originates from a male donor in good health and CMV-seropositive. The sequencing input was PBMCs. The receptor chain draws on TRBV28 and TRBJ1-1; the D gene is perhaps TRBD1, on 5 matching bases. The sequenced DNA: TGTGCCAGCAGTTTATTGGGGGGAAACACTGAAGCTTTCTTT. Its translation is CASSLLGGNTEAFF.